Listed below are T cell receptor beta chains from one sample, sequenced in a study of blood T cells in healthy people across ages. MiXCR, run by TCRdb on the 5' RACE reads, gives a single entry per CDR3 protein. The sample has under 1,000,000 distinct CDR3 sequences, about 47% seen once. Sequences were obtained from blood. Receptors were obtained from a man older than 75 in good health. Both conserved end residues are part of each CDR3. The D gene is left open where the match is weak. The size of a clone is reported for some rows only, either as once, few or many, or as a class for expanded clones.

clone_size	v_call	j_call	d_call	cdr3_aa	cdr3_nt
NA	TRBV7-2	TRBJ2-7	NA	CASSLGAPYEQYF	TGTGCCAGCAGCTTGGGAGCCCCCTACGAGCAGTACTTC
many	TRBV7-6	TRBJ2-3	NA	CASTPGRGMTDTQYF	TGTGCCAGCACCCCAGGTAGGGGGATGACAGATACGCAGTATTTT
NA	TRBV29-1	TRBJ2-1	NA	CSVAGVSNNEQFF	TGCAGCGTTGCTGGGGTGTCAAACAATGAGCAGTTCTTC
NA	TRBV3-1	TRBJ2-2	NA	CASSFTKPLDIYTGELFF	TGTGCCAGCAGCTTTACTAAGCCTCTGGACATATACACCGGGGAGCTGTTTTTT
few	TRBV6-1	TRBJ2-1	NA	CASADSGSYNEQFF	TGTGCCAGCGCTGACAGTGGGTCCTACAATGAGCAGTTCTTC
NA	TRBV28	TRBJ1-6	TRBD1	CASSETGTDNSPLHF	TGTGCCAGCAGTGAGACCGGGACAGATAATTCACCCCTCCACTTT
NA	TRBV5-4	TRBJ2-7	TRBD2	CASSLWLAERREQYF	TGTGCCAGCAGCTTGTGGCTAGCGGAGAGGAGGGAGCAGTACTTC
few	TRBV6-1	TRBJ2-7	TRBD1	CASSEGTGLKEQYF	TGTGCCAGCAGTGAAGGGACAGGGTTAAAAGAGCAGTACTTC
NA	TRBV5-1	TRBJ2-1	NA	CASSSAGGGGYNEQFF	TGCGCCAGCAGCTCGGCGGGTGGGGGAGGATACAATGAGCAGTTCTTC
many	TRBV7-2	TRBJ2-7	NA	CASSLVGSSYEQYF	TGTGCCAGCAGCTTAGTCGGGAGCTCCTACGAGCAGTACTTC
NA	TRBV27	TRBJ2-5	NA	CASSLYARETQYF	TGTGCCAGCAGTTTATATGCACGGGAGACCCAGTACTTC
few	TRBV4-3	TRBJ2-1	TRBD2	CASSQARRETGEQFF	TGCGCCAGCAGCCAAGCGAGGCGGGAGACTGGTGAGCAGTTCTTC
few	TRBV5-1	TRBJ2-7	NA	CASSYPPGEQYF	TGCGCCAGCAGCTACCCCCCCGGCGAGCAGTACTTC
many	TRBV7-2	TRBJ2-7	TRBD2	CASRSGTSSYEQYF	TGTGCCAGCAGATCCGGGACTAGCTCCTACGAGCAGTACTTC
few	TRBV5-6	TRBJ2-1	NA	CASQRGYNEQFF	TGTGCCAGCCAACGGGGGTACAATGAGCAGTTCTTC
NA	TRBV12-3/TRBV12-4	TRBJ1-1	NA	CASSTHANTEAFF	TGTGCCAGCAGCACTCACGCGAACACTGAAGCTTTCTTT
NA	TRBV12-3/TRBV12-4	TRBJ2-3	NA	CASSAGGERDMQYF	TGTGCCAGCTCCGCTGGAGGGGAAAGAGATATGCAGTATTTT
NA	TRBV3-1	TRBJ2-7	NA	CASRAAGTPSYEQYF	TGTGCCAGCAGGGCGGCCGGGACACCGAGCTACGAGCAGTACTTC
NA	TRBV20-1	TRBJ2-1	TRBD1	CSASPDRGNEQFF	TGCAGTGCTAGTCCCGACAGGGGGAATGAGCAGTTCTTC
NA	TRBV3-1	TRBJ1-1	NA	CASSQGAVNTEAFF	TGTGCCAGCAGCCAAGGGGCAGTTAACACTGAAGCTTTCTTT
few	TRBV7-9	TRBJ1-5	NA	CASSSDGGNQPQHF	TGTGCCAGCAGCTCGGACGGCGGCAATCAGCCCCAGCATTTT
NA	TRBV12-3/TRBV12-4	TRBJ1-3	NA	CASSSEGNTIYF	TGTGCCAGCAGTTCCGAGGGAAACACCATATATTTT
NA	TRBV20-1	TRBJ2-3	NA	CSASTFEDTQYF	TGCAGTGCTAGTACATTTGAAGATACGCAGTATTTT
few	TRBV29-1	TRBJ2-7	NA	CSATRGPYEQYF	TGCAGCGCCACCAGGGGCCCATACGAGCAGTACTTC
few	TRBV28	TRBJ1-2	TRBD1	CASTTGQGARREGYTF	TGTGCCAGCACCACCGGACAGGGGGCCCGGAGAGAGGGCTACACCTTC
NA	TRBV19	TRBJ1-2	TRBD1	CASTLDRVDDYTF	TGTGCCAGTACCTTGGACAGGGTCGATGACTACACCTTC
few	TRBV12-3/TRBV12-4	TRBJ1-4	NA	CASTFRGSSEKLFF	TGTGCCAGCACCTTTAGGGGGTCGAGTGAAAAACTGTTTTTT
NA	TRBV12-3/TRBV12-4	TRBJ2-5	NA	CASSFTDQTETQYF	TGTGCCAGCAGTTTTACGGACCAGACGGAGACCCAGTACTTC
NA	TRBV7-2	TRBJ2-7	NA	CASSFGVEEQYF	TGTGCCAGCAGCTTCGGAGTGGAGGAGCAGTACTTC